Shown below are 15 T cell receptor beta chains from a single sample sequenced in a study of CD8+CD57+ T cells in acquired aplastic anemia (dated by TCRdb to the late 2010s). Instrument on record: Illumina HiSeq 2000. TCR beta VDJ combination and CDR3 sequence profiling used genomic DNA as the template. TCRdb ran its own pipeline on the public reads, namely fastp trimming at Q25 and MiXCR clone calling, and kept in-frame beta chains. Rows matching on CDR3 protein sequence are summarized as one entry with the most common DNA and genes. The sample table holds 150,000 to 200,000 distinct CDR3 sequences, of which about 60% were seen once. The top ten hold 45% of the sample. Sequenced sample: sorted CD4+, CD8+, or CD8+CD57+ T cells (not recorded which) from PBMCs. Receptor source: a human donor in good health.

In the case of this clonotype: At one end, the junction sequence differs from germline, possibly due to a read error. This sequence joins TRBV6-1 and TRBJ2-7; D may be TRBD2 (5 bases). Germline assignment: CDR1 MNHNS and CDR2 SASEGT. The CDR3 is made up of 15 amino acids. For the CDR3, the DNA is TGTGCCATCAGTGAGTTGAAAGAGGGTTACTACGAGCAGTACTTC. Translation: CAISELKEGYYEQYF.

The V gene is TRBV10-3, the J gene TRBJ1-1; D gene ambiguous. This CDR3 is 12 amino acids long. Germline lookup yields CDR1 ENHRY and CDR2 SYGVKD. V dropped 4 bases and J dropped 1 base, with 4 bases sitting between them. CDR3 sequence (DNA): TGTGCCATCAGTGCTTCGAACACTGAAGCTTTCTTT. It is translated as CAISASNTEAFF.

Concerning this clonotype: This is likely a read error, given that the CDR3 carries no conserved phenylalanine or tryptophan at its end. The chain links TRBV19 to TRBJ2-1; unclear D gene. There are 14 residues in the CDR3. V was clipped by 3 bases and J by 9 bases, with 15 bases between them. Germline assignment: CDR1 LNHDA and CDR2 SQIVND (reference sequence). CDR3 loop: CASSIFPVLGEQFL. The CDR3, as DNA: TGTGCCAGTAGTATCTTTCCAGTATTGGGTGAGCAGTTCCTC.

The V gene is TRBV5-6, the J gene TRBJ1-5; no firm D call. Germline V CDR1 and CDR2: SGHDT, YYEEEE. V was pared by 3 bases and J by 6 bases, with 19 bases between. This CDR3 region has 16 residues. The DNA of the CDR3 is TGTGCCAGCAGCTCGGTGGAAGGGAGCGCGGGTCAGCCCCAGCATTTT. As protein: CASSSVEGSAGQPQHF.

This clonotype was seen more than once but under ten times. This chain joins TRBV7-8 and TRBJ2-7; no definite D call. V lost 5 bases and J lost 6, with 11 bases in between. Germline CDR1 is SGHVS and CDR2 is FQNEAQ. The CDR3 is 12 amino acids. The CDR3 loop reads CASSHTVGEQYF. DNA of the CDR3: TGTGCCAGCAGCCACACGGTCGGCGAGCAGTACTTC.

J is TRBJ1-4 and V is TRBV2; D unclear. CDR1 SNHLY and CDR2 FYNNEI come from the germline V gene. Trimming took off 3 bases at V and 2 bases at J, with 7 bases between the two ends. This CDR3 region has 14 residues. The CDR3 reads CASSDPGTNEKLFF. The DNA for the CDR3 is TGTGCCAGCAGTGACCCGGGCACTAATGAAAAACTGTTTTTT. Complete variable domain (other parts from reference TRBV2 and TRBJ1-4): EPEVTQTPSHQVTQMGQEVILRCVPISNHLYFYWYRQILGQKVEFLVSFYNNEISEKSEIFDDQFSVERPDGSNFTLKIRSTKLEDSAMYFCASSDPGTNEKLFFGSGTQLSVL.

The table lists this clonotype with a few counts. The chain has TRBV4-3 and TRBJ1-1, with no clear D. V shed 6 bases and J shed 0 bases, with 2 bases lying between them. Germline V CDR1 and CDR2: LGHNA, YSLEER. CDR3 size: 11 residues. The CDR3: CASRLNTEAFF. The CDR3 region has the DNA TGCGCCAGCAGATTGAACACTGAAGCTTTCTTT.

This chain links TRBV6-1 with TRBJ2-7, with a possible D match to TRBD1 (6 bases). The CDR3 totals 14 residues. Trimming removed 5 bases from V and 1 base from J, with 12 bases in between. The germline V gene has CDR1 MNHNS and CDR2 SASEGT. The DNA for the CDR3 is TGTGCCAGCAGTAACAGGGACGGATCCTACGAGCAGTACTTC. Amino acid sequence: CASSNRDGSYEQYF.

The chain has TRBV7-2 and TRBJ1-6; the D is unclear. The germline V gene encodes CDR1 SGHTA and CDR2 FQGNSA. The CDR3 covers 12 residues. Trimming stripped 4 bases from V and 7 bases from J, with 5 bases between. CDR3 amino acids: CASSSPNSPLHF. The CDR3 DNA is TGTGCCAGCAGCTCACCCAATTCACCCCTCCACTTT.

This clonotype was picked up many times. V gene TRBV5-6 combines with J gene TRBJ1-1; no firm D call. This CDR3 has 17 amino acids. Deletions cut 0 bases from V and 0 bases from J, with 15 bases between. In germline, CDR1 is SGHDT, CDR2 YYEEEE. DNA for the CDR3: TGTGCCAGCAGCTTGGATTGGACGGGAGAAATGAACACTGAAGCTTTCTTT. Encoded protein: CASSLDWTGEMNTEAFF.

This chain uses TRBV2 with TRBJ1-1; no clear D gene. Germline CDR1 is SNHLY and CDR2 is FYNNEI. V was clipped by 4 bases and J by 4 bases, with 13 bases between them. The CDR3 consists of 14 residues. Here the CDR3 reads CASSGRGRGTEAFF. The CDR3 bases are TGTGCCAGCAGTGGCCGGGGTCGGGGCACTGAAGCTTTCTTT.

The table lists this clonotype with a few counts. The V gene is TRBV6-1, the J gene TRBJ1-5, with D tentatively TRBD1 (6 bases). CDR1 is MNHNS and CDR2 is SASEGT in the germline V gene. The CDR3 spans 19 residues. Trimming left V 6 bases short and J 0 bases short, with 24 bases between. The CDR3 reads CASRGIGYQGMSSNQPQHF. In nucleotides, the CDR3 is TGTGCCAGCAGAGGTATTGGGTATCAGGGGATGAGTAGCAATCAGCCCCAGCATTTT.

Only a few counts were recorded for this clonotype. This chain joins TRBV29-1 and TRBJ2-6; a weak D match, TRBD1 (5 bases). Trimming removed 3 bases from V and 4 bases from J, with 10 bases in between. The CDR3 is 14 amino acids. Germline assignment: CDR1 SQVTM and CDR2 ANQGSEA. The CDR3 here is CSVEVGVGANVLTF. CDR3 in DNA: TGCAGCGTTGAGGTAGGGGTCGGGGCCAACGTCCTGACTTTC.

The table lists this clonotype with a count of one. The CDR3 sequence is CASSDFGYTF. In DNA, the CDR3 is TGTGCCAGCAGTGACTTTGGCTACACCTTC. This rearrangement joins TRBV6-1 to TRBJ1-2; D is undetermined. The V gene's germline CDR1 is MNHNS and CDR2 SASEGT. The V gene lost 3 bases and the J gene lost 7 bases, with 3 bases spanning the gap. CDR3 size: 10 residues.

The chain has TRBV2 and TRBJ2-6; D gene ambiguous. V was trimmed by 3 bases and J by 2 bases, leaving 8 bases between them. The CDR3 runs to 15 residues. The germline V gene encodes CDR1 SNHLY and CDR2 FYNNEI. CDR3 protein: CASSELAAGANVLTF. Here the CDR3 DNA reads TGTGCCAGCAGTGAGTTAGCAGCTGGGGCCAACGTCCTGACTTTC.